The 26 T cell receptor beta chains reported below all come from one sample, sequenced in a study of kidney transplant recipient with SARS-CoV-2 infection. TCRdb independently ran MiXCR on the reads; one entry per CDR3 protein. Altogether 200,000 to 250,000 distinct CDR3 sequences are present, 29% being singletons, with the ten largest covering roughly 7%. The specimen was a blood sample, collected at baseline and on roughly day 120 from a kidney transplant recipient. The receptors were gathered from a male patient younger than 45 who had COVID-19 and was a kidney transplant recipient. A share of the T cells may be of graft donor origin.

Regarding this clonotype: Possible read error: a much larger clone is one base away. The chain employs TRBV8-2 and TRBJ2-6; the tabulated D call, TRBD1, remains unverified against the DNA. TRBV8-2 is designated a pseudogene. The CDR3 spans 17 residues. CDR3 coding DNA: TGTGGCATGTCCTCCTGGATAACACAAAGTCGGGCCAACGTCCTGACTTTC. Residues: CGMSSWITQSRANVLTF.

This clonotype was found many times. This chain's CDR3 is CASSLAPSYGHTEAFF. The DNA of the CDR3 is TGTGCCAGCAGCTTAGCTCCGTCTTATGGGCACACTGAAGCTTTCTTT. J is TRBJ1-1 and V is TRBV11-3; D gene uncertain. The V end was cut by 1 base, the J end by 3 bases, with 15 bases between. This CDR3 spans 16 amino acids. The germline gives CDR1 SGHNT, CDR2 YENEEA.

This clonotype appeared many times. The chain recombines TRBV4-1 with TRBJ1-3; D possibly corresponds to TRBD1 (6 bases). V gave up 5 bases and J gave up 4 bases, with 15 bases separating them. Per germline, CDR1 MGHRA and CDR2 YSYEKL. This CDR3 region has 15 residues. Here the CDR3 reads CASSSRGVLGNTIYF. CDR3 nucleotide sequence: TGCGCCAGCAGCTCAAGGGGGGTTTTGGGAAACACCATATATTTT.

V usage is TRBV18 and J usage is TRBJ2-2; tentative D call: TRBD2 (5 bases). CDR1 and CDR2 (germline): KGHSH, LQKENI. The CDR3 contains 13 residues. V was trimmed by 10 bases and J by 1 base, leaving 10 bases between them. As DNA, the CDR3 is TGTGCCACCCCGGGGTGGAACACCGGGGAGCTGTTTTTT. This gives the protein CATPGWNTGELFF.

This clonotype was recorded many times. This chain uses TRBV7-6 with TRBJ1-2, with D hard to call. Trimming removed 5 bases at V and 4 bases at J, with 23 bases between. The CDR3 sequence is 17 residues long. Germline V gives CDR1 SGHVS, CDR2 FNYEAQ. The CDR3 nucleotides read TGTGCCAGCAGCGGTTCGAATGAATCTCGAAAGACCTATGGCTACACCTTC. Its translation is CASSGSNESRKTYGYTF.

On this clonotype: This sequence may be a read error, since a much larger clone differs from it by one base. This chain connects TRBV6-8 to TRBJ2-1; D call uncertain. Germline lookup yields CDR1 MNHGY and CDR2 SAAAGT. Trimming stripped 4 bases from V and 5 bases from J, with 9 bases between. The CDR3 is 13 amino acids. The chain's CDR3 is CASSSRLDNEQFF. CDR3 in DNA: TGTGCCAGCAGTTCGCGGCTAGACAATGAGCAGTTCTTC.

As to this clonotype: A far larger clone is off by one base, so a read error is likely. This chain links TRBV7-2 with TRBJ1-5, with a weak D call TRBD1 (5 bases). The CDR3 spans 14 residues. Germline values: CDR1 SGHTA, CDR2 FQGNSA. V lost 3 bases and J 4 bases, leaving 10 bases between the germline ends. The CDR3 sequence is CASSLGEGNQPQHF. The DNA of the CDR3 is TGTGCCAGCAGCTTGGGGGAGGGGAATCAGCCCCAGCATTTT. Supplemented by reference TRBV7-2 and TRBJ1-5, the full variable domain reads GAGVSQSPSNKVTEKGKDVELRCDPISGHTALYWYRQSLGQGLEFLIYFQGNSAPDKSGLPSDRFSAERTGGSVSTLTIQRTQQEDSAVYLCASSLGEGNQPQHFGDGTRLSIL.

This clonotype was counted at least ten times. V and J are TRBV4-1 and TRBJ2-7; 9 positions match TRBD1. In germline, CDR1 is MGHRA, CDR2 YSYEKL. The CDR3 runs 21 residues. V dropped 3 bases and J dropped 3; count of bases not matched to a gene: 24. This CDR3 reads CASSHPRGTGTGISPGYEQYF. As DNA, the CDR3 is TGCGCCAGCAGCCACCCCCGGGGGACCGGGACAGGGATTTCTCCAGGCTACGAGCAGTACTTC.

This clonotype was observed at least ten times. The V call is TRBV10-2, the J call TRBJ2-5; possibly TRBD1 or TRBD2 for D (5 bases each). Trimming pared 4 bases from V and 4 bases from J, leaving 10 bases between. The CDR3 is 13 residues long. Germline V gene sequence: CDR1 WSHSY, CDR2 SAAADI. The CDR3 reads CASSGTRGETQYF. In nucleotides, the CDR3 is TGCGCCAGCAGTGGTACGAGGGGAGAGACCCAGTACTTC.

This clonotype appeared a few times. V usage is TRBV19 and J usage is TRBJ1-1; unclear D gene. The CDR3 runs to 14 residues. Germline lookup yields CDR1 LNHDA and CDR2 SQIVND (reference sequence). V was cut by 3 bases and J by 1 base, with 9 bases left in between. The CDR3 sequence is CASSIFSPNTEAFF. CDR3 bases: TGTGCCAGTAGTATCTTCAGCCCGAACACTGAAGCTTTCTTT.

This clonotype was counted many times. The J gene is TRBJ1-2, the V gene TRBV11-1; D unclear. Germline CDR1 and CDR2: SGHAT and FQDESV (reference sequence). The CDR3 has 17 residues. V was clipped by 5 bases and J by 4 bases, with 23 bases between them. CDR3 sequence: CASSRDHKAGKTYGYTF. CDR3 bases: TGTGCCAGCAGCCGGGATCATAAGGCTGGAAAGACCTATGGCTACACCTTC.

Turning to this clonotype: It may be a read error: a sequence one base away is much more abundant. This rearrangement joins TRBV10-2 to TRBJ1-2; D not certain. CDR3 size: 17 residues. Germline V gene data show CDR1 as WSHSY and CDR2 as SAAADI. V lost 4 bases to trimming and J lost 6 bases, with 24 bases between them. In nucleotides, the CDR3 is TGCGCCAGCAGTGCTCACTACACTTCTAGAAAGACCCATGGCTACACCTTC. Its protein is CASSAHYTSRKTHGYTF.

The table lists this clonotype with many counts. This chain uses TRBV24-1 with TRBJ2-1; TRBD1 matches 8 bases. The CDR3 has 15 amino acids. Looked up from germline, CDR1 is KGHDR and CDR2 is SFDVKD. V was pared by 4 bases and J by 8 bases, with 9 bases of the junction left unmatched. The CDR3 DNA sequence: TGTGCCACCAGTGACCAAACAGGGGGGTTCGATGAGCAGTTCTTC. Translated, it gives CATSDQTGGFDEQFF.

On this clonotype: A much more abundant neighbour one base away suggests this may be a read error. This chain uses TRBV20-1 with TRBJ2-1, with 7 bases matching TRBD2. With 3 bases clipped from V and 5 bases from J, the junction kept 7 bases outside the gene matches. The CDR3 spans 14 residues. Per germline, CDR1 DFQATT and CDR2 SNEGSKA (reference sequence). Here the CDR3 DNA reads TGCAGTGCTAGCGGGAGGCTTTCCCACAATGAGCAGTTCTTC. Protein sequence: CSASGRLSHNEQFF.

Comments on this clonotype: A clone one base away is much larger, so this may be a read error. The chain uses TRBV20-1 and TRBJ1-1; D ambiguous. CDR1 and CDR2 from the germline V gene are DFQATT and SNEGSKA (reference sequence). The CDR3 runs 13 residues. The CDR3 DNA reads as TGCAGTGCTAGAGGAGCCTCACACACTGAAGCTTACTTT. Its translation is CSARGASHTEAYF.

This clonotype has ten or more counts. The CDR3 spells CASRILSGGLEKLFF. The CDR3 DNA is TGCGCCAGCAGAATCCTGTCCGGGGGACTTGAAAAACTGTTTTTT. This sequence joins TRBV5-1 and TRBJ1-4, with D perhaps matching TRBD1 (5 bases). The germline gives CDR1 SGHRS, CDR2 YFSETQ. V was cut by 5 bases and J by 7 bases, with 18 bases left in between. The CDR3 consists of 15 residues. Looking up the rest from reference TRBV5-1 and TRBJ1-4 gives the full variable domain: KAGVTQTPRYLIKTRGQQVTLSCSPISGHRSVSWYQQTPGQGLQFLFEYFSETQRNKGNFPGRFSGRQFSNSRSEMNVSTLELGDSALYLCASRILSGGLEKLFFGSGTQLSVL.

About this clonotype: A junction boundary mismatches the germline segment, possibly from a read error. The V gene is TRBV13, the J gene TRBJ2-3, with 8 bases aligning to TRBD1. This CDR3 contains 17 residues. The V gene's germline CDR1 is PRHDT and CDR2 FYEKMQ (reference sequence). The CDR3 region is CANSSLVDREFTDTQYF. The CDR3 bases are TGTGCCAACAGCTCCTTAGTGGACAGGGAGTTTACAGATACGCAGTATTTT.

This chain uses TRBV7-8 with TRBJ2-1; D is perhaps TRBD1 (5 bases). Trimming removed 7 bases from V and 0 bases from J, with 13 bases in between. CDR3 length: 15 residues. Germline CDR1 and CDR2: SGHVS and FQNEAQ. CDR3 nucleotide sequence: TGTGCCAGCACCCAAGACAGACTCTCCTACAATGAGCAGTTCTTC. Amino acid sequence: CASTQDRLSYNEQFF.

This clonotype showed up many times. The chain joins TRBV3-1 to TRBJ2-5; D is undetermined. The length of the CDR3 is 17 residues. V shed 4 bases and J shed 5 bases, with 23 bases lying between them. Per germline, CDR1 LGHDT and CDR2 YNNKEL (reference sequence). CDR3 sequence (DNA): TGTGCCAGCAGCCGGCTGGCTCCCATTTCTTTCTCTGAGACCCAGTACTTC. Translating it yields CASSRLAPISFSETQYF.

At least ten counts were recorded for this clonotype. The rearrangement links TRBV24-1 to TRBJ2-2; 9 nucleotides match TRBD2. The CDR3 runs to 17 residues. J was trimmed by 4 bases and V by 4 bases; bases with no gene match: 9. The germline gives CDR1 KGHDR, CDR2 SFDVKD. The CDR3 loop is CATSELGTSRTTGELFF. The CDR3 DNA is TGTGCCACCAGTGAACTAGGGACTAGCAGGACCACCGGGGAGCTGTTTTTT.

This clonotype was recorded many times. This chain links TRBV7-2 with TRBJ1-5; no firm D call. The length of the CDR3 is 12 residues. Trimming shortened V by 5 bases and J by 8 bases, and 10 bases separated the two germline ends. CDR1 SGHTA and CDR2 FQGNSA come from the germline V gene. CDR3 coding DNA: TGTGCCAGCAGCGTCCCAAGTGAGCCCCAGCATTTT. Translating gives CASSVPSEPQHF. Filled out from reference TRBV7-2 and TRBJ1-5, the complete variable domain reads GAGVSQSPSNKVTEKGKDVELRCDPISGHTALYWYRQSLGQGLEFLIYFQGNSAPDKSGLPSDRFSAERTGGSVSTLTIQRTQQEDSAVYLCASSVPSEPQHFGDGTRLSIL.

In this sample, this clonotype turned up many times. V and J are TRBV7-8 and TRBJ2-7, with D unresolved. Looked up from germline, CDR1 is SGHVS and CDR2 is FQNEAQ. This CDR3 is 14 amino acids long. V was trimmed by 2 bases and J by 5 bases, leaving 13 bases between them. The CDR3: CASSLIGASNEQYF. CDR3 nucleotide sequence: TGTGCCAGCAGCTTAATTGGAGCTTCGAACGAGCAGTACTTC. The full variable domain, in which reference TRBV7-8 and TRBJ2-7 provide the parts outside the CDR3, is GAGVSQSPRYKVAKRGQDVALRCDPISGHVSLFWYQQALGQGPEFLTYFQNEAQLDKSGLPSDRFFAERPEGSVSTLKIQRTQQEDSAVYLCASSLIGASNEQYFGPGTRLTVT.

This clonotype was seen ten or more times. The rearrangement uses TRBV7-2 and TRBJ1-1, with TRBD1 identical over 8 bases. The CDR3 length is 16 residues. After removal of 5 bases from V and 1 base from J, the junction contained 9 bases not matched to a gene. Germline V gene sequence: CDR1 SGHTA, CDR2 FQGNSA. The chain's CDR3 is CASSGAIGQGNTEAFF. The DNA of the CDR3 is TGTGCCAGCAGCGGTGCAATCGGACAGGGGAACACTGAAGCTTTCTTT.

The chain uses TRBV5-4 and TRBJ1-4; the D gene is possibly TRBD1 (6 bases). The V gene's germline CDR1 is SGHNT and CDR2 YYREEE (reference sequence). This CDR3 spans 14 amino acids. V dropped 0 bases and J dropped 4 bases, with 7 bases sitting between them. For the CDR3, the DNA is TGTGCCAGCAGCTTGGGACAGGTTAATGAAAAACTGTTTTTT. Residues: CASSLGQVNEKLFF.

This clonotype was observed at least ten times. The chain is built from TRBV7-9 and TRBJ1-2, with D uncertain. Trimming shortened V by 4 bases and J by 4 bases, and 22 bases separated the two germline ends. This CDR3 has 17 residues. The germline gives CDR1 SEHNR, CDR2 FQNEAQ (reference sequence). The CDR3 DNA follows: TGTGCCAGCAGCTGGGGTTTATACCATGGAAAGACCTATGGCTACACCTTC. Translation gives CASSWGLYHGKTYGYTF.

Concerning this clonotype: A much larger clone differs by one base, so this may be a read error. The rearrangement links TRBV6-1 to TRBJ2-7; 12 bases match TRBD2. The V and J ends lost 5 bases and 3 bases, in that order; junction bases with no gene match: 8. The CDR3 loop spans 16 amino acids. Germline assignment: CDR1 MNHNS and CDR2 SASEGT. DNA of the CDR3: TGTGCCAGCAGTTACCTAGCGGGAGGGTTCTTCTACGAGCAGTACGTC. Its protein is CASSYLAGGFFYEQYV.